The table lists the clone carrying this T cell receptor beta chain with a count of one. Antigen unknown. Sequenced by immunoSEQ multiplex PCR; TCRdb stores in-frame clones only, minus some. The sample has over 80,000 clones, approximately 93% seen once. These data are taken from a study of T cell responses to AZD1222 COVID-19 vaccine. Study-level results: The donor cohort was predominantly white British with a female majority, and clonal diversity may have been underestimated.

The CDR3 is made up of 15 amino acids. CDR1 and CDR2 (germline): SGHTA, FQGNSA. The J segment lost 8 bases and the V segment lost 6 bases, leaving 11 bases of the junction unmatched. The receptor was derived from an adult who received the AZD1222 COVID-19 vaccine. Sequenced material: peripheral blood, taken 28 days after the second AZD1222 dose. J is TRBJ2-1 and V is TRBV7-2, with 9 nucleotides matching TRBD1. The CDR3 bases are TGTGCCAGCAGTTCTCCGGGACAGGGTTACGATGAGCAGTTCTTC. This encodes CASSSPGQGYDEQFF.